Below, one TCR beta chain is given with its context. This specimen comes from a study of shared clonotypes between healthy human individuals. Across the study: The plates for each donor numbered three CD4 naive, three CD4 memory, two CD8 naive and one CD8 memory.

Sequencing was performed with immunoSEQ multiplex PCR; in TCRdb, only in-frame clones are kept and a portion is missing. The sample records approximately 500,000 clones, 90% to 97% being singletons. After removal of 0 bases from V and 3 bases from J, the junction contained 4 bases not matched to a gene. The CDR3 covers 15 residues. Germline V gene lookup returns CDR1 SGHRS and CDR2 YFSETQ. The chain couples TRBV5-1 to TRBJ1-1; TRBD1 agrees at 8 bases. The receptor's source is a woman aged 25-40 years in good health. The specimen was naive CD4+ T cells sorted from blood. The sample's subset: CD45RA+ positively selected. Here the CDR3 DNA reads TGCGCCAGCAGCTTGGCAGGGGGCTCGGACACTGAAGCTTTCTTT. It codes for CASSLAGGSDTEAFF.